The source of this T cell receptor (beta chain) is a study of regulatory T cells in long-lasting Graves disease. Study conclusions and caveats: With persistent disease, TRBV28, TRBJ1-2 and TRBJ2-5 were the favored segments.

Arm-PCR with iRepertoire HTBI primers amplified the CDR3 regions for these TCR beta libraries. Via MiXCR, TCRdb re-called the multiplex PCR reads, giving one row per CDR3 protein. The sample lists hundreds of thousands of distinct CDR3 sequences, more than 15% occurring once. Specified time point: newly diagnosed GD, antithyroid drugs for less than 3 months. From PBMCs, RNA was extracted and then used to make the TCR library. With 5 bases removed from V and 2 bases from J, the gap between germline ends came to 14 bases. Germline assignment: CDR1 SEHNR and CDR2 FQNEAQ (reference sequence). The CDR3 extends over 15 amino acids. Worth noting for this clonotype: What it binds is not known.

This sample was also put to use in a study of T cells in Graves' hyperthyroidism and ophthalmopathy. Per that paper: These patients, aged 18 to 65, had recently diagnosed hyperthyroidism lasting under 2 months. The diagnoses drew upon clinical symptoms, serum thyroxine and TRAb, thyroid ultrasound and orbital computed tomography.

The origin of this receptor is a woman aged 35-60 years with Graves disease. The chain links TRBV7-9 to TRBJ2-3; a possible D gene is TRBD2 (6 bases). Here the sequenced sample was peripheral blood mononuclear cells (PBMCs), taken at new diagnosis, from a patient treated with antithyroid drugs. The CDR3 DNA sequence: TGTGCCAGCAGCCTCCTTAGCGGATACACAGATACGCAGTATTTT. It is translated as CASSLLSGYTDTQYF.